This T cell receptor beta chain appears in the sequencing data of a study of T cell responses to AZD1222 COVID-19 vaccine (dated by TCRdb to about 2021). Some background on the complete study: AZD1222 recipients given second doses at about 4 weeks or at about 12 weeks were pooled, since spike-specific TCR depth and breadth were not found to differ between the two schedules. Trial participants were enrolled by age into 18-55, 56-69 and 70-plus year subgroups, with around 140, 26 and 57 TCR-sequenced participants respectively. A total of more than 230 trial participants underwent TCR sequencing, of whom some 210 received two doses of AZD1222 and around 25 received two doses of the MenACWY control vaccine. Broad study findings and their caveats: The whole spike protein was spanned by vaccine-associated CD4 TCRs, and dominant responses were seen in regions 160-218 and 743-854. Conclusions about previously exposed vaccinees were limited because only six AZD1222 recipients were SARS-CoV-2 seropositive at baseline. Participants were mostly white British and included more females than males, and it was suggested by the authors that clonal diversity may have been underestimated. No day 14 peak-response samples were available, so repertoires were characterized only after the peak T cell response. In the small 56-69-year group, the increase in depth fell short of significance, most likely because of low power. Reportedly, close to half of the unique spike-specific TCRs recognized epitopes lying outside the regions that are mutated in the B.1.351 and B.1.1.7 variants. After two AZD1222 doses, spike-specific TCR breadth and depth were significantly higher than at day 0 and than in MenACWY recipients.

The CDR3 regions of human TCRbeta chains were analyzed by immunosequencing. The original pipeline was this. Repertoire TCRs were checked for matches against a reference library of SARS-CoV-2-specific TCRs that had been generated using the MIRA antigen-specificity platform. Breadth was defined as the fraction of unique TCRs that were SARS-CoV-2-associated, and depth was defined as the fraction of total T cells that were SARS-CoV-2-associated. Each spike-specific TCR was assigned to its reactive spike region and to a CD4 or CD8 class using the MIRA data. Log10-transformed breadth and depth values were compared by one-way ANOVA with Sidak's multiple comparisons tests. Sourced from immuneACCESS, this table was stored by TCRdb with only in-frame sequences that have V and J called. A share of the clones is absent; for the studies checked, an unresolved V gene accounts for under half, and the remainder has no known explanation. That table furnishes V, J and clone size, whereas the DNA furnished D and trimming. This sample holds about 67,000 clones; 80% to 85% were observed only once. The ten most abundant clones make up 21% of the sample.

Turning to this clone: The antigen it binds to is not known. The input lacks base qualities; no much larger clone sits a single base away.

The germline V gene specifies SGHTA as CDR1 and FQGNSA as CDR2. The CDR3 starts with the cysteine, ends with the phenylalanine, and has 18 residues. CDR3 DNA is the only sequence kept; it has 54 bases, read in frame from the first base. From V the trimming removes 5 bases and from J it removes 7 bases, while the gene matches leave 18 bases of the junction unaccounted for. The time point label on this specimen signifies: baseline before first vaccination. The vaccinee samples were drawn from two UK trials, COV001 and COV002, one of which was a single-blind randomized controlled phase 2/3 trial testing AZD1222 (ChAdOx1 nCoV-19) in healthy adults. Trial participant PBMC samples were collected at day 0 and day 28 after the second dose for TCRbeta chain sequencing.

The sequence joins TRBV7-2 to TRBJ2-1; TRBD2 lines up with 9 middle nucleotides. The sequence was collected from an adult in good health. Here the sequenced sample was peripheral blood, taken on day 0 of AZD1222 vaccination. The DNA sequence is TGTGCCAGCAGCCCATCAGACTTCGAGCGGGGGGCTAGGAATGAGCAGTTCTTC. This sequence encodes CASSPSDFERGARNEQFF.